The 9 T cell receptor beta chains in this list originate from one sample, sequenced in a study of Ad26.COV2.S vaccination and SARS-CoV-2 variants (dated by TCRdb to the early 2020s). Reading the label with the study, this specimen's treatment or condition is: some 20 received Ad26.COV2.S at low or high dose, single or two shots; 5 received placebo; per-sample allocation not given. For vaccine and placebo recipients, repertoires were sequenced using samples collected on day 63 after the first injection. The library was prepared using the immunoSEQ multiplex PCR assay. What TCRdb holds here is the immuneACCESS table cut down to in-frame rearrangements. Part of the clones is not present; checked against another copy, under half of the missing clones reflect an unresolved V gene, and the others are unexplained. The sample data list more than 300,000 clones, and over 80% of these were observed just once. The biggest ten clones account for about 2.1% of the sample.

The sequencing here drew on peripheral blood, taken in a trial of Ad26.COV2.S vaccine versus placebo. Receptor source: a person aged 18 to 65 who received the Ad26.COV2.S COVID-19 vaccine or a placebo.

The chain is built from TRBV6-5 and TRBJ1-1; TRBD1 is a possible D gene (5 bases). Germline CDR1 reads MNHEY; CDR2 reads SVGAGI. This CDR3 is built from 13 residues. Trimming stripped 10 bases from V and 0 bases from J, with 12 bases between. CDR3 amino acids: CATLTVVNTEAFF. CDR3 nucleotide sequence: TGTGCCACCCTGACAGTGGTGAACACTGAAGCTTTCTTT.

For this clone: This same CDR3 is encoded by further DNA sequences in the sample. The chain joins TRBV28 to TRBJ2-1; tentative D call: TRBD1 (5 bases). The V end was cut by 5 bases, the J end by 1 base, with 15 bases between. Germline CDR1 is MDHEN and CDR2 is SYDVKM. The CDR3 is 16 amino acids. The CDR3 nucleotides read TGTGCCAGCAGTCAGGACAAGCTAGGGTCCTACAATGAGCAGTTCTTC. Residues: CASSQDKLGSYNEQFF.

This chain connects TRBV6-5 to TRBJ2-7; D could derive from TRBD1 or TRBD2 (5 bases each). Germline V gene lookup returns CDR1 MNHEY and CDR2 SVGAGI. V was shortened by 7 bases and J by 5 bases, with 21 bases between the two germline ends. The length of the CDR3 is 15 residues. DNA of the CDR3: TGTGCCAGCACTCCCCTAACTAGGGGTATCCACGAGCAGTACTTC. This encodes CASTPLTRGIHEQYF.

The chain uses TRBV3-1 (or the pseudogene TRBV3-2) and TRBJ2-1; 15 bases are a match to TRBD2. With V trimmed by 1 base and J by 5 bases, 6 bases remained unmatched. The CDR3 has 18 residues. In germline, CDR1 is LGHDT, CDR2 YNNKEL (reference sequence). The DNA for the CDR3 is TGTGCCAGCAGCCAAGGGCCCGGACTAGCGGGGGGGGACAATGAGCAGTTCTTC. As protein: CASSQGPGLAGGDNEQFF.

This chain connects TRBV6-2 or TRBV6-3 to TRBJ1-2; D unclear. From germline, CDR1 is MNHEY and CDR2 SVGEGT. This CDR3 region has 14 residues. Trimming cost V 4 bases and J 1 base, with 10 bases left between them. This chain's CDR3 is CASSLRTDNYGYTF. CDR3 DNA: TGTGCCAGCAGTTTGAGGACGGATAACTATGGCTACACCTTC.

The chain couples TRBV30 to TRBJ1-4; no definite D call. The CDR3 has 17 residues. The V and J ends lost 4 bases and 3 bases respectively, with 21 bases between them. The germline CDR1 and CDR2 sequences are GTSNPN and SVGIG (reference sequence). This CDR3 is CAWNTGPPKSANEKLFF. CDR3 DNA sequence: TGTGCCTGGAATACGGGCCCGCCGAAGTCAGCTAATGAAAAACTGTTTTTT.

The V gene is TRBV24-1, the J gene TRBJ1-4; 8 positions match TRBD1. The CDR3 totals 15 residues. V was pared by 3 bases and J by 7 bases, with 6 bases of the junction left unmatched. Germline V CDR1 and CDR2: KGHDR, SFDVKD. The CDR3 loop is CATSDPQGAGEKLFF. The CDR3 DNA follows: TGTGCCACCAGTGATCCCCAGGGGGCTGGTGAAAAACTGTTTTTT.

This clone has more than one count but fewer than ten. The rearrangement uses TRBV29-1 and TRBJ1-2; TRBD1 matches at 12 bases. Looked up from germline, CDR1 is SQVTM and CDR2 is ANQGSEA. Germline trimming cut 6 bases from V and 7 bases from J; bases unmatched to any gene: 9. The CDR3 totals 14 residues. The CDR3 DNA reads TGCAGCGTCGTAAGCCCGGGACAGGGGGCTGGCTACACCTTC. Translated, it gives CSVVSPGQGAGYTF.

This clone was observed a single time. CDR3 amino acids: CASSPKMVGFGYTF. The CDR3 bases are TGTGCCAGCAGCCCAAAGATGGTGGGCTTTGGCTACACCTTC. The chain is built from TRBV3-1 (or the pseudogene TRBV3-2) and TRBJ1-2; D is undetermined. V gave up 4 bases and J gave up 7 bases, with 16 bases separating them. This CDR3 has 14 amino acids. The germline CDR1 and CDR2 sequences are LGHDT and YNNKEL (reference sequence).